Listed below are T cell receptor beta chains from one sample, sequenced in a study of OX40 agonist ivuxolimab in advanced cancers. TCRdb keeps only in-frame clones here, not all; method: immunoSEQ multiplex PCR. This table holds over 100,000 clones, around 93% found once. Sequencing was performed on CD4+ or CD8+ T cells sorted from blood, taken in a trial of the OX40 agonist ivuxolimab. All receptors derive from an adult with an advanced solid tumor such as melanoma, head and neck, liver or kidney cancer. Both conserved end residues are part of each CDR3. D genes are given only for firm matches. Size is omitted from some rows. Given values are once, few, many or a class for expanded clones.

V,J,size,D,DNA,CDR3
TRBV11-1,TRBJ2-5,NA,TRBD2,TGTGCCATCGCGGGGACTACTACAACAGGGACCCAGTACTTC,CAIAGTTTTGTQYF
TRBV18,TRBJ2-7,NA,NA,TGTGCCAGCTCAGCTAACGACGGTCACTACGAGCAGTACTTC,CASSANDGHYEQYF
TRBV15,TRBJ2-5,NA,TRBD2,TGTGCCACCAGCAAAGGAACTAGCGGGGGCCGGGAGACCCAGTACTTC,CATSKGTSGGRETQYF
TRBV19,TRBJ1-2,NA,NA,TGTGCCAGTAGTATAGACTGGGGGCTCGAGAGGAATGGCTACACCTTC,CASSIDWGLERNGYTF
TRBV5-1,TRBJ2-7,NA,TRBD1,TGCGCCAGCAGCTGGCGGACAGGGGGCGACGAGCAGTACTTC,CASSWRTGGDEQYF
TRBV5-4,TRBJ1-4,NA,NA,TGTGCCAGCAGCTCCGGTTGGGGAGGGGGTGAAAAACTGTTTTTT,CASSSGWGGGEKLFF
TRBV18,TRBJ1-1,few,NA,TGTGCCAGCTCACGGGGACGGGCGGACACTGAAGCTTTCTTT,CASSRGRADTEAFF
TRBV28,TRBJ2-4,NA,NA,TGTGCCAGCGGTTTAGCCAAAAACATTCAGTACTTC,CASGLAKNIQYF
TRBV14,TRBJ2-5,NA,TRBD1,TGTGCCAGCAGCCCGATGACAGGGGTGGTTCGAGAGACCCAGTACTTC,CASSPMTGVVRETQYF
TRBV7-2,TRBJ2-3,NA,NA,TGTGCCACACCATCGCGGGGGCTCACAGATACGCAGTATTTT,CATPSRGLTDTQYF
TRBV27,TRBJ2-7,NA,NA,TGTGCCAGCAGTATCCCGACAGGATCAATCCGGGGCGCAGATCTGCCCTACGAGCAGTACTTC,CASSIPTGSIRGADLPYEQYF
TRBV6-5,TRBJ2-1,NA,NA,TGTGCCAGCAGTTACTCGACCGCGGGGCCCAATGAGCAGTTCTTC,CASSYSTAGPNEQFF
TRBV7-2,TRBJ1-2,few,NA,TGTGCCAGCAGCATTTCAGGGGTCTATGGCTACACCTTC,CASSISGVYGYTF
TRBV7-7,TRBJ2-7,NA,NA,TGTGCTAGCAGCTCCGCGGGTAATGACGAGCAGTACTTC,CASSSAGNDEQYF
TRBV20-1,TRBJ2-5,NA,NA,TGCAGTGCTAGAGATGATGGGGCCCAGTACTTC,CSARDDGAQYF
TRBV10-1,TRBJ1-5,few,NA,TGCGCCAGCAGTGAACAGGTCAATCAGCCCCAGCATTTT,CASSEQVNQPQHF
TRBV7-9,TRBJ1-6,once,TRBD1,TGTGCCAGCGCAGGGCTGCAGGGGGTTAATTCACCCCTCCACTTT,CASAGLQGVNSPLHF
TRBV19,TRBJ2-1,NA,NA,TGTGCCAGTAGTACCCTGACAGGGAGGGCCTTAGGTGAGCAGTTCTTC,CASSTLTGRALGEQFF
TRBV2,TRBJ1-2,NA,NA,TGTGCCAGCAGTGACCTCGGGACCTCCCGGGGTGGCTACACCTTC,CASSDLGTSRGGYTF
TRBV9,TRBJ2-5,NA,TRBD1,TGTGCCAGCAGACCGGGACAGGGGGAGACCCAGTACTTC,CASRPGQGETQYF
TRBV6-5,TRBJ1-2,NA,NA,TGTGCCAGCAGTTACTCGAGTCTCTATGGCTACACCTTC,CASSYSSLYGYTF
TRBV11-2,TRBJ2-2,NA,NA,TGTGCCAGCAGCCTGGACAGGAACACCGGGGAGCTGTTTTTT,CASSLDRNTGELFF